The 30 T cell receptor beta chains presented below share a single source sample, sequenced in a study of Ad26.COV2.S vaccination and SARS-CoV-2 variants. Noted treatment: around 19 received Ad26.COV2.S at low or high dose, single or two shots; several received placebo; per-sample allocation not given. Day 63 after the first injection of vaccine or placebo was the sampling time. The protocol was immunoSEQ multiplex PCR, while the TCRdb copy is restricted to in-frame clones and leaves out a portion. This table holds roughly 420,000 clones, 88% found once. The material sequenced was peripheral blood, taken in a trial of Ad26.COV2.S vaccine versus placebo. The receptors stem from a person aged 18-60 years who received the Ad26.COV2.S COVID-19 vaccine or a placebo.

Here the CDR3 DNA reads TGCGCCAGCAGGGGTAGAGGGTCCTATAATTCACCCCTCCACTTT. The encoded protein is CASRGRGSYNSPLHF. The chain recombines TRBV10-2 with TRBJ1-6; D call uncertain. This CDR3 has 15 residues. Germline loops: CDR1 WSHSY, CDR2 SAAADI. The ends were cut back, 6 bases at V and 1 base at J, with 10 bases in the middle.

The chain recombines TRBV5-4 with TRBJ2-7, with 7 bases lining up with TRBD1. The CDR3 is 14 amino acids. Germline V lookup: CDR1 SGHNT, CDR2 YYREEE (reference sequence). V lost 1 base and J lost 1; bases outside the gene matches: 2. In DNA form, the CDR3 reads TGTGCCAGCAGCTTGAAGGACAGGTCCTACGAGCAGTACTTC. It translates to CASSLKDRSYEQYF.

The chain is built from TRBV4-3 and TRBJ2-4, with 10 bases that match TRBD1. The V gene's germline CDR1 is LGHNA and CDR2 YSLEER. The CDR3 sequence is 17 residues long. Trimming cost V 1 base and J 6 bases; bases outside gene matches: 9. DNA of the CDR3: TGCGCCAGCAGCCAAGCTCTCAAGGGACAGGGGATAAACATTCAGTACTTC. Translating it yields CASSQALKGQGINIQYF.

The chain is built from TRBV18 and TRBJ2-1; 10 nucleotides line up with TRBD1. The CDR3 is 13 residues long. Germline values: CDR1 KGHSH, CDR2 LQKENI. The junction had 10 bases not matched to a gene; V was cut back by 5 bases and J by 15 bases. The CDR3 DNA reads TGTGCCAGCTCAAAATCGACAGGGGGCACGCCGTTCTTC. This translates into CASSKSTGGTPFF.

The J gene is TRBJ1-6, the V gene TRBV3-1 (or the pseudogene TRBV3-2), with D uncertain. Germline V gene data show CDR1 as LGHDT and CDR2 as YNNKEL (reference sequence). The CDR3 loop spans 14 amino acids. Trimming removed 4 bases at V and 0 bases at J, with 4 bases between. In nucleotides, the CDR3 is TGTGCCAGCAGCCTTAGCTCCTATAATTCACCCCTCCACTTT. This codes for CASSLSSYNSPLHF.

The J gene is TRBJ2-2, the V gene TRBV30, with 9 bases that match TRBD1. The CDR3 sequence is 15 residues long. The germline gives CDR1 GTSNPN, CDR2 SVGIG (reference sequence). Losses at the gene ends were 2 bases for V and 1 base for J; bases not matched to a gene: 2. CDR3 sequence: CAWSWDRVNTGELFF. The CDR3 DNA reads TGTGCCTGGAGTTGGGACAGGGTGAACACCGGGGAGCTGTTTTTT.

The rearrangement uses TRBV6-2 or TRBV6-3 and TRBJ1-1; TRBD1 aligns across 11 bases. V was clipped by 6 bases and J by 1 base; unmatched bases: 7. The CDR3 covers 16 residues. The germline gives CDR1 MNHEY, CDR2 SVGEGT. This CDR3 is CASSSDRGLGNTEAFF. CDR3 nucleotide sequence: TGTGCCAGCAGCTCGGACAGGGGGCTAGGGAACACTGAAGCTTTCTTT.

CDR3 coding DNA: TGTGCCAGCAGTCGCTCTCAGGGATATCGCAATCAGCCCCAGCATTTT. Its translation: CASSRSQGYRNQPQHF. This rearrangement joins TRBV28 to TRBJ1-5, with D possibly being TRBD1 (5 bases). CDR3 length: 16 residues. Trimming removed 5 bases at V and 2 bases at J, with 16 bases between. Germline values: CDR1 MDHEN, CDR2 SYDVKM.

This sequence joins TRBV29-1 and TRBJ1-2; D gene ambiguous. This CDR3 has 14 amino acids. Trimming left V 2 bases short and J 1 base short, with 11 bases between. Germline CDR1 is SQVTM and CDR2 is ANQGSEA. Written as DNA, the CDR3 is TGCAGCGTTGAAAGGAACATACTTAACTATGGCTACACCTTC. Protein: CSVERNILNYGYTF.

The chain is built from TRBV28 and TRBJ1-5; 8 bases are a match to TRBD1. V gave up 2 bases and J gave up 2 bases; unmatched junction bases: 5. Germline V gene sequence: CDR1 MDHEN, CDR2 SYDVKM. The CDR3 is 16 residues long. The CDR3 loop reads CASSLRGQVGNQPQHF. The CDR3 DNA sequence: TGTGCCAGCAGTTTACGGGGACAGGTGGGCAATCAGCCCCAGCATTTT.

This clone was detected only once. The rearrangement uses TRBV5-1 and TRBJ2-1, with D perhaps TRBD2 (7 bases). Germline V gives CDR1 SGHRS, CDR2 YFSETQ. The CDR3 runs to 15 residues. The germline V and J ends were trimmed by 2 bases and 2 bases, with 11 bases remaining between them. The CDR3 reads CASSFTGGPYNEQFF. The CDR3 DNA reads as TGCGCCAGCAGCTTTACCGGGGGGCCCTACAATGAGCAGTTCTTC.

The rearrangement joins TRBV7-9 to TRBJ2-3; possible D gene TRBD2, 6 bases. The CDR3 length is 14 residues. Looked up from germline, CDR1 is SEHNR and CDR2 is FQNEAQ (reference sequence). Trimming stripped 3 bases from V and 3 bases from J, with 10 bases between. In DNA, the CDR3 is TGTGCCAGCAGCTTTCAGCTAGCGACAGATACGCAGTATTTT. It translates to CASSFQLATDTQYF.

The chain links TRBV19 to TRBJ2-2; 7 bases are a match to TRBD1. The CDR3 is made up of 12 amino acids. Trimming took 3 bases from V and 12 from J; bases not matched to a gene: 4. Germline V gene lookup returns CDR1 LNHDA and CDR2 SQIVND (reference sequence). Here the CDR3 DNA reads TGTGCCAGTAGTATGAGACAGGGTCAGCTGTTTTTT. Translated: CASSMRQGQLFF.

The table lists this clone with a few counts. The chain combines TRBV28 with TRBJ1-2; 9 bases are a match to TRBD1. Losses at the gene ends were 1 base for V and 8 bases for J; bases not matched to a gene: 5. Germline V gene data show CDR1 as MDHEN and CDR2 as SYDVKM. This CDR3 is built from 14 residues. CDR3 residues: CASSLSGTGYGYTF. CDR3 in DNA: TGTGCCAGCAGTTTATCCGGGACAGGGTACGGCTACACCTTC.

CDR3 amino acids: CASSSSGRGTEQFF. CDR3 DNA sequence: TGTGCCAGCAGCTCCTCGGGAAGGGGAACTGAGCAGTTCTTC. The chain recombines TRBV7-2 with TRBJ2-1; D might be TRBD1 or TRBD2, each matching 5 bases. With 4 bases removed from V and 9 bases from J, the gap between germline ends came to 16 bases. The germline CDR1 and CDR2 sequences are SGHTA and FQGNSA. This CDR3 region has 14 residues.

The J gene is TRBJ1-6, the V gene TRBV28; D may be TRBD1 (6 bases). CDR1 is MDHEN, CDR2 SYDVKM, per germline. Trimming stripped 10 bases from V and 4 bases from J, with 35 bases between. This CDR3 contains 21 residues. CDR3 amino acids: CATRTSRLKGGGGNYNSPLHF. As DNA, the CDR3 is TGTGCCACCAGGACATCTCGATTAAAAGGGGGAGGGGGAAATTATAATTCACCCCTCCACTTT.

The rearrangement joins TRBV6-2 or TRBV6-3 to TRBJ1-5; D unclear. The V and J ends lost 5 bases and 5 bases respectively, with 13 bases between them. In germline, CDR1 is MNHEY, CDR2 SVGEGT. This CDR3 is 14 amino acids long. DNA for the CDR3: TGTGCCAGCAGTCCACGCAGGCCCTATCAGCCCCAGCATTTT. Protein product: CASSPRRPYQPQHF.

This chain joins TRBV7-2 and TRBJ1-6, with 9 bases fitting TRBD1. The ends lost 3 bases at V and 7 bases at J; junction bases unmatched: 10. The germline V gene encodes CDR1 SGHTA and CDR2 FQGNSA. This CDR3 has 17 residues. CDR3 nucleotides: TGTGCCAGCAGCTTTATGGGACAGGGACACGGCAATTCACCCCTCCACTTT. Its protein is CASSFMGQGHGNSPLHF.

The CDR3 here is CASSRDGFSTDTQYF. CDR3 coding DNA: TGTGCCAGCAGCCGGGACGGATTTAGCACAGATACGCAGTATTTT. The chain combines TRBV7-2 with TRBJ2-3, with D perhaps given as TRBD1 or TRBD2 (5 bases each). The ends were cut back, 5 bases at V and 0 bases at J, with 12 bases in the middle. Germline lookup yields CDR1 SGHTA and CDR2 FQGNSA. The CDR3 is 15 amino acids.

The chain uses TRBV30 and TRBJ1-1, with D maybe TRBD1 (6 bases). Looked up from germline, CDR1 is GTSNPN and CDR2 is SVGIG (reference sequence). Trimming took 1 base from V and 6 from J, leaving 24 bases between them. CDR3 size: 17 residues. CDR3 sequence reads: CAWSDPFLDRSKPEAFF. The CDR3 bases are TGTGCCTGGAGTGACCCCTTTCTCGACAGGAGTAAACCTGAAGCTTTCTTT.

The rearrangement joins TRBV12-5 to TRBJ2-3, with 10 bases fitting TRBD2. From germline, CDR1 is LGHNT and CDR2 FRNRAP. The CDR3 sequence is 16 residues long. The V segment lost 5 bases and the J segment 4 bases; nucleotides outside the gene matches: 9. The CDR3 DNA follows: TGTGCTAGTGGTCCCGTCACTAGCGGGGTTTCAGATACGCAGTATTTT. Residues: CASGPVTSGVSDTQYF. Together with reference TRBV12-5 and TRBJ2-3, the CDR3 gives the full variable domain: DARVTQTPRHKVTEMGQEVTMRCQPILGHNTVFWYRQTMMQGLELLAYFRNRAPLDDSGMPKDRFSAEMPDATLATLKIQPSEPRDSAVYFCASGPVTSGVSDTQYFGPGTRLTVL.

This CDR3 is CASSQGGTEETQYF. The CDR3, as DNA: TGCGCCAGCAGCCAGGGGGGGACAGAAGAGACCCAGTACTTC. The chain recombines TRBV4-1 with TRBJ2-5, with D perhaps TRBD1 or TRBD2 (7 bases each). CDR1 and CDR2 (germline): MGHRA, YSYEKL. V dropped 3 bases and J dropped 3 bases, with 11 bases sitting between them. The CDR3 loop spans 14 amino acids.

Written as DNA, the CDR3 is TGTGCCAGCAGCTTAGTGGGACAGGGTTTTGAGACCCAGTACTTC. Protein sequence: CASSLVGQGFETQYF. The V and J genes are TRBV11-3 and TRBJ2-5; 9 nucleotides align to TRBD1. The CDR3 loop spans 15 amino acids. J was trimmed by 5 bases and V by 1 base; bases with no gene match: 5. Per the germline V gene, CDR1 is SGHNT and CDR2 is YENEEA.

J is TRBJ1-1 and V is TRBV12-3 or TRBV12-4, with a tentative D call TRBD1 (5 bases). The CDR3 covers 13 residues. V gave up 1 base and J gave up 11 bases, with 14 bases separating them. The CDR3 coding sequence is TGTGCCAGCAGTTTAGTCCCGGCAGGGTTGGCTTTCTTT. As protein: CASSLVPAGLAFF.

The rearrangement uses TRBV10-3 and TRBJ2-7; no clear D. Germline lookup yields CDR1 ENHRY and CDR2 SYGVKD. Trimming removed 3 bases from V and 2 bases from J, with 8 bases in between. The CDR3 spans 13 residues. CDR3 residues: CAISESPPYEQYF. The CDR3 bases are TGTGCCATCAGTGAATCGCCCCCCTACGAGCAGTACTTC.

This sequence joins TRBV28 and TRBJ2-3, with a tentative D call TRBD1 (6 bases). The germline V gene encodes CDR1 MDHEN and CDR2 SYDVKM. V lost 5 bases and J lost 0, with 15 bases in between. This CDR3 is 16 amino acids long. CDR3 protein: CASSPYRVVSTDTQYF. The CDR3 bases are TGTGCCAGCAGTCCGTACAGGGTGGTTAGCACAGATACGCAGTATTTT.

The chain joins TRBV12-3 or TRBV12-4 to TRBJ1-2; D gene ambiguous. The CDR3 is 12 amino acids. V was cut by 3 bases and J by 1 base, with 3 bases left in between. The CDR3 nucleotides are TGTGCCAGCAGTTTTTATAACTATGGCTACACCTTC. Amino acids: CASSFYNYGYTF.

The rearrangement joins TRBV4-3 to TRBJ2-2, with D possibly matching TRBD2 (6 bases). Germline values: CDR1 LGHNA, CDR2 YSLEER. The CDR3 is 15 residues long. With 1 base removed from V and 5 bases from J, the gap between germline ends came to 11 bases. In nucleotides, the CDR3 is TGCGCCAGCAGCCAAGGGGGGGTGTTGACCGGGGAGCTGTTTTTT. This encodes CASSQGGVLTGELFF.

The V and J genes are TRBV7-6 and TRBJ2-7, with D perhaps TRBD1 (6 bases). The CDR3 extends over 18 amino acids. Trimming shortened V by 1 base and J by 2 bases, and 21 bases separated the two germline ends. The germline V gene has CDR1 SGHVS and CDR2 FNYEAQ. CDR3: CASSLGGFGTLGTYEQYF. Here the CDR3 DNA reads TGTGCCAGCAGCTTAGGGGGATTCGGGACACTGGGGACCTACGAGCAGTACTTC.

This clone was seen more than once but under ten times. The chain has TRBV28 and TRBJ1-2; TRBD1 matches at 7 bases. V trimming: 3 bases; J trimming: 2 bases; junction bases outside the gene matches: 18. The length of the CDR3 is 19 residues. Germline assignment: CDR1 MDHEN and CDR2 SYDVKM. The CDR3 sequence: CASSFHPETGPGANYGYTF. The CDR3 DNA follows: TGTGCCAGCAGTTTCCACCCCGAGACAGGGCCCGGGGCAAACTATGGCTACACCTTC.